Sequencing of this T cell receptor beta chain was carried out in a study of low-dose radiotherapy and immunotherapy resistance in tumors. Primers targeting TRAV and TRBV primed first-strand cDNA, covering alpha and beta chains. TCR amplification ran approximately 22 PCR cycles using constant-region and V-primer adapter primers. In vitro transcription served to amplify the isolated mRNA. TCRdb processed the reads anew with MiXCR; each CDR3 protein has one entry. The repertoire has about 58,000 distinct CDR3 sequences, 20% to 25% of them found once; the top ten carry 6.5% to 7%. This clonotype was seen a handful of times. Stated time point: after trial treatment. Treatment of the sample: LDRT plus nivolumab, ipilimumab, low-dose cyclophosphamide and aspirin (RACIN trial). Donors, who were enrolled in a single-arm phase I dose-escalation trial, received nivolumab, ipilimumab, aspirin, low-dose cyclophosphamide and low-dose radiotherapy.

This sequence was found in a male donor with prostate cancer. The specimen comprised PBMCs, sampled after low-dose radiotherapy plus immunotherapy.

The CDR3 DNA reads as TGTGCCAGCAGCTTAGCGTCATTCGAGCAGTACTTC. This codes for CASSLASFEQYF. The V and J genes are TRBV13 and TRBJ2-7; D is uncertain. CDR1 and CDR2 (germline): PRHDT, FYEKMQ (reference sequence). Trimming left V 1 base short and J 6 bases short, with 7 bases between. CDR3 size: 12 residues.